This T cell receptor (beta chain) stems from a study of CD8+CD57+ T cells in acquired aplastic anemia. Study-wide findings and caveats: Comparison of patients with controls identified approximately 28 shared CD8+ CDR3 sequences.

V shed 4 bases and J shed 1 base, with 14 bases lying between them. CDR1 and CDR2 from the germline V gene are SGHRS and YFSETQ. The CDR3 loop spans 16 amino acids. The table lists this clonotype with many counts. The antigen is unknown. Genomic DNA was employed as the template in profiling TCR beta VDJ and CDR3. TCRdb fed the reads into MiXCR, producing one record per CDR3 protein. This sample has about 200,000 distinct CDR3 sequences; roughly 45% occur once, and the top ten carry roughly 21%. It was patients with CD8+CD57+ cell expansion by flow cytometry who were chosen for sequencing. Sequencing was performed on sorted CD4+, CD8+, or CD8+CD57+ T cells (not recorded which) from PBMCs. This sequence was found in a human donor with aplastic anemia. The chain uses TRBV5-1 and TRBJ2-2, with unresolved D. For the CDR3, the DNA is TGCGCCAGCAGCACCCAGACGGGTTTGAACACCGGGGAGCTGTTTTTT. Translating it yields CASSTQTGLNTGELFF.